One sample yielded the 30 T cell receptor beta chains listed below, sequenced in a study of T cells after yellow fever vaccination. From the 5' RACE reads, TCRdb called clonotypes with MiXCR, one entry per CDR3 protein. The sample comprises around 250,000 distinct CDR3 sequences, 5.2% of which are singletons, and 2.5% to 4% rests with the top ten. This sample comprised CD4+ T cells sorted from PBMCs, obtained on the day of the yellow fever booster vaccination. These receptors all stem from a man younger than 35 who received the YFV17D yellow fever vaccine.

This clonotype was detected only a few times. The V call is TRBV4-2, the J call TRBJ1-1, with D perhaps matching TRBD1 (5 bases). This CDR3 has 13 residues. Germline CDR1 reads LGHNA; CDR2 reads YNFKEQ. V lost 1 base to trimming and J lost 3 bases, with 6 bases between them. This chain's CDR3 is CASSQVGDTEAFF. CDR3 in DNA: TGTGCCAGCAGCCAAGTGGGGGACACTGAAGCTTTCTTT.

This clonotype has only one observation. A read error may account for a junction end that differs from germline. The chain joins TRBV6-4 to TRBJ1-1; D is perhaps TRBD1 (5 bases). The germline CDR1 and CDR2 sequences are MRHNA and SNTAGT. This CDR3 contains 14 residues. The CDR3 here is CASSDKWQGTEASF. For the CDR3, the DNA is TGTGCCAGCAGTGACAAATGGCAGGGCACTGAAGCTTCCTTT.

The chain is built from TRBV12-3 or TRBV12-4 and TRBJ2-1, with a tentative D call TRBD2 (5 bases). The CDR3 runs to 16 residues. Deletions cut 3 bases from V and 3 bases from J, with 15 bases between. CDR3 amino acids: CASSLVLGRIYNEQFF. In nucleotides, the CDR3 is TGTGCCAGCAGTTTGGTACTAGGACGGATCTACAATGAGCAGTTCTTC.

The chain links TRBV28 to TRBJ1-1; a weak D match, TRBD1 (5 bases). This CDR3 spans 14 amino acids. Germline-derived CDR1 and CDR2 are MDHEN and SYDVKM. The germline V and J ends were trimmed by 4 bases and 4 bases, with 13 bases remaining between them. The CDR3 nucleotides read TGTGCCAGCAGTTATGCGGGTCAGGGCACTGAAGCTTTCTTT. This encodes CASSYAGQGTEAFF.

This clonotype was seen at least ten times. V gene TRBV5-4 combines with J gene TRBJ2-3; D remains ambiguous. The V end lost 2 bases, the J end lost 2 bases, and 9 bases lay between the germline ends. Germline V gene data show CDR1 as SGHNT and CDR2 as YYREEE (reference sequence). The CDR3 totals 14 residues. CDR3 sequence (DNA): TGTGCCAGCAGCTTTCCCGAGATCACAGATACGCAGTATTTT. Protein: CASSFPEITDTQYF.

This clonotype was seen once. V is TRBV19 and J is TRBJ2-7; 7 bases align to TRBD1. This CDR3 spans 14 amino acids. V dropped 6 bases and J dropped 1; count of bases not matched to a gene: 6. Germline values: CDR1 LNHDA, CDR2 SQIVND (reference sequence). For the CDR3, the DNA is TGTGCCAGTAGCGGGACAGCCACTTCCTACGAGCAGTACTTC. Protein product: CASSGTATSYEQYF.

This chain links TRBV5-6 with TRBJ2-3, with TRBD2 identical over 8 bases. The CDR3 extends over 16 amino acids. CDR1 is SGHDT and CDR2 is YYEEEE in the germline V gene. V dropped 4 bases and J dropped 2; count of bases not matched to a gene: 9. The CDR3 region has the DNA TGTGCCAGCAGCCTGGTTGCGGGGGGAGCCACAGATACGCAGTATTTT. Its translation is CASSLVAGGATDTQYF.

This clonotype was seen at least ten times. The chain recombines TRBV6-1 with TRBJ1-1, with D unclear. Germline V gene data show CDR1 as MNHNS and CDR2 as SASEGT. The CDR3 is 13 residues long. Between the trimmed V and J ends, which lost 3 bases and 1 base, there was a span of 6 bases. The CDR3 region has the DNA TGTGCCAGCAGTGATTATTGGAACACTGAAGCTTTCTTT. Its protein is CASSDYWNTEAFF.

This clonotype was counted between two and nine times. J is TRBJ2-5 and V is TRBV19; D gene uncertain. Germline loops: CDR1 LNHDA, CDR2 SQIVND (reference sequence). There are 11 residues in the CDR3. Trimming removed 6 bases from V and 4 bases from J, with 6 bases in between. The DNA for the CDR3 is TGTGCCAGTAGACTGGGAGAGACCCAGTACTTC. As protein: CASRLGETQYF. The variable domain in full, completed from reference TRBV19 and TRBJ2-5, reads DGGITQSPKYLFRKEGQNVTLSCEQNLNHDAMYWYRQDPGQGLRLIYYSQIVNDFQKGDIAEGYSVSREKKESFPLTVTSAQKNPTAFYLCASRLGETQYFGPGTRLLVL.

The J gene is TRBJ2-2, the V gene TRBV7-3, with D possibly TRBD2 on 6 matching bases. Germline-derived CDR1 and CDR2 are SGHTA and FQGTGA. The V gene lost 5 bases and the J gene lost 5 bases, with 15 bases spanning the gap. This CDR3 has 15 residues. CDR3 residues: CASSRGLWGTGELFF. In nucleotides, the CDR3 is TGTGCCAGCAGCCGCGGACTATGGGGTACCGGGGAGCTGTTTTTT.

The chain combines TRBV12-3 or TRBV12-4 with TRBJ1-2; D remains ambiguous. This CDR3 contains 13 residues. V gave up 6 bases and J gave up 4 bases, with 12 bases separating them. The CDR3 is CASSMAQTYGYTF. The CDR3 nucleotides are TGTGCCAGCAGCATGGCCCAGACCTATGGCTACACCTTC.

In this sample, this clonotype turned up many times. The V and J genes are TRBV23-1 and TRBJ2-7, with 7 bases aligning to TRBD2. TRBV23-1 is classed as an ORF, of uncertain function. Unmatched junction bases numbered 3, after V lost 5 bases and J lost 2 bases. CDR3 length: 13 residues. CDR3 DNA sequence: TGCGCCAGCAGTAGCGGGGCGACCTACGAGCAGTACTTC. It yields the protein CASSSGATYEQYF.

The rearrangement links TRBV6-5 to TRBJ1-2, with a possible D match to TRBD1 (6 bases). The germline V gene has CDR1 MNHEY and CDR2 SVGAGI. Between the trimmed V and J ends, which lost 6 bases and 8 bases, there was a span of 13 bases. CDR3 length: 12 residues. The CDR3: CASRETGFGYTF. The CDR3 DNA sequence: TGTGCCAGCAGGGAAACAGGGTTCGGCTACACCTTC.

J is TRBJ1-1 and V is TRBV29-1; 7 bases agree with TRBD1. The CDR3 length is 13 residues. Germline CDR1 and CDR2: SQVTM and ANQGSEA. Trimming removed 7 bases from V and 4 bases from J; junction bases left unmatched: 9. In DNA form, the CDR3 reads TGCAGCGGTTACAGGGGAGGGAGCACTGAAGCTTTCTTT. Protein sequence: CSGYRGGSTEAFF. The entire variable domain, with the rest obtained from reference TRBV29-1 and TRBJ1-1, is as follows: SAVISQKPSRDICQRGTSLTIQCQVDSQVTMMFWYRQQPGQSLTLIATANQGSEATYESGFVIDKFPISRPNLTFSTLTVSNMSPEDSSIYLCSGYRGGSTEAFFGQGTRLTVV.

This clonotype was found many times. The chain uses TRBV7-9 and TRBJ1-1; 9 positions agree with TRBD1. CDR3 length: 17 amino acids. Germline CDR1 reads SEHNR; CDR2 reads FQNEAQ (reference sequence). The junction had 14 bases not matched to a gene; V was cut back by 5 bases and J by 4 bases. CDR3 DNA sequence: TGTGCCAGCAGCCCACCAGGATACAGGGGGCGAGGCACTGAAGCTTTCTTT. Protein sequence: CASSPPGYRGRGTEAFF. The full variable domain, rest sourced from reference TRBV7-9 and TRBJ1-1, is DTGVSQNPRHKITKRGQNVTFRCDPISEHNRLYWYRQTLGQGPEFLTYFQNEAQLEKSRLLSDRFSAERPKGSFSTLEIQRTEQGDSAMYLCASSPPGYRGRGTEAFFGQGTRLTVV.

This clonotype was recorded many times. The rearrangement links TRBV11-2 to TRBJ2-7; D is unresolved. The CDR3 is 15 amino acids. Trimming shortened V by 6 bases and J by 2 bases, and 17 bases separated the two germline ends. Germline values: CDR1 SGHAT, CDR2 FQNNGV. CDR3 amino acids: CASSPLPGTTYEQYF. The CDR3 DNA reads as TGTGCCAGCAGTCCCCTTCCAGGTACCACCTACGAGCAGTACTTC.

This clonotype showed up many times. The chain uses TRBV6-5 and TRBJ2-7; 7 positions agree with TRBD1. Germline V gene lookup returns CDR1 MNHEY and CDR2 SVGAGI. The CDR3 has 16 residues. V lost 6 bases and J lost 0; bases outside the gene matches: 11. The CDR3 protein is CASRRNHRDSSYEQYF. CDR3 nucleotides: TGTGCCAGCAGGCGCAACCACCGGGACAGCTCCTACGAGCAGTACTTC.

In this sample, this clonotype turned up a few times. V is TRBV19 and J is TRBJ1-4; no definite D call. The CDR3 is 14 residues long. In germline, CDR1 is LNHDA, CDR2 SQIVND (reference sequence). Trimming took 5 bases from V and 6 from J, leaving 13 bases between them. The CDR3 DNA is TGTGCCAGTAGTCTTGGCCTCTTCGATGAAAAACTGTTTTTT. Translating gives CASSLGLFDEKLFF.

This clonotype was observed a few times. J is TRBJ1-1 and V is TRBV20-1; a possible D gene is TRBD1 (6 bases). The germline V gene has CDR1 DFQATT and CDR2 SNEGSKA (reference sequence). The CDR3 is made up of 12 amino acids. The CDR3 DNA is TGCAGGGGGGCCGAGGGGAACACTGAAGCTTTCTTT. As protein: CRGAEGNTEAFF.

This clonotype was seen a handful of times. V usage is TRBV6-5 and J usage is TRBJ1-1; D is possibly TRBD1 (5 bases). V was trimmed by 2 bases and J by 4 bases, leaving 14 bases between them. Germline V CDR1 and CDR2: MNHEY, SVGAGI. The CDR3 loop spans 15 amino acids. In DNA, the CDR3 is TGTGCCAGCAGTTACGACGGTGTTGGGGGCACTGAAGCTTTCTTT. Translated: CASSYDGVGGTEAFF.

The V gene is TRBV7-9, the J gene TRBJ2-5; 7 nucleotides match TRBD1. From germline, CDR1 is SEHNR and CDR2 FQNEAQ (reference sequence). V gave up 5 bases and J gave up 7 bases; unmatched junction bases: 13. CDR3 length: 15 amino acids. CDR3 sequence reads: CASSPTGTAVGTQYF. The CDR3 DNA reads TGTGCCAGCAGCCCAACCGGGACAGCGGTCGGGACCCAGTACTTC.

There are a few counts of this clonotype. The gene calls are TRBV4-3 and TRBJ2-2, with TRBD2 matching 8 bases. J lost 6 bases, V lost 1 base, and 7 bases had no gene match. The CDR3 is 16 residues long. CDR1 LGHNA and CDR2 YSLEER come from the germline V gene. This CDR3 reads CASSQGNSGVAGELFF. The CDR3 DNA reads TGCGCCAGCAGCCAAGGGAATAGCGGGGTCGCCGGGGAGCTGTTTTTT.

This clonotype turned up a few times. J is TRBJ1-6 and V is TRBV12-3 or TRBV12-4; D is perhaps TRBD1 (6 bases). The CDR3 is made up of 16 amino acids. Trimming shortened V by 5 bases and J by 5 bases, and 16 bases separated the two germline ends. The CDR3 sequence: CASSPQDRVDNSPLHF. In DNA, the CDR3 is TGTGCCAGCAGTCCCCAGGACAGAGTCGATAATTCACCCCTCCACTTT.

This clonotype was detected only a few times. The rearrangement uses TRBV5-1 and TRBJ2-6; TRBD2 agrees at 9 bases. There are 18 residues in the CDR3. Trimming took 3 bases from V and 0 from J; bases not matched to a gene: 7. CDR1 is SGHRS, CDR2 YFSETQ, per germline. The CDR3 DNA reads TGCGCCAGCAGCTCCCATAGCGGGGGTCTCTCTGGGGCCAACGTCCTGACTTTC. This translates into CASSSHSGGLSGANVLTF.

V usage is TRBV6-5 and J usage is TRBJ2-2; D is tentatively TRBD1 or TRBD2 (6 bases each). The ends were cut back, 8 bases at V and 4 bases at J, with 11 bases in the middle. There are 13 residues in the CDR3. Germline values: CDR1 MNHEY, CDR2 SVGAGI. The CDR3 loop is CASRGQGTGELFF. The CDR3 DNA reads TGTGCCAGCCGGGGGCAGGGCACCGGGGAGCTGTTTTTT.

In this sample, this clonotype turned up many times. Mismatch with germline at one junction end may stem from a read error. The chain uses TRBV7-9 and TRBJ1-2; D gene uncertain. The CDR3 covers 14 residues. Germline assignment: CDR1 SEHNR and CDR2 FQNEAQ (reference sequence). The CDR3: CASSLAPGDYGYTF. The CDR3 DNA reads as TGTGCCAGCAGCCTAGCCCCGGGAGACTATGGCTACACCTTC.

This rearrangement joins TRBV7-2 to TRBJ2-1; TRBD2 aligns across 11 bases. The CDR3 length is 15 residues. Germline V gene lookup returns CDR1 SGHTA and CDR2 FQGNSA. The CDR3 region has the DNA TGTGGCCGACTCCAACTAGCGGGGGACTACAATGAGCAGTTCTTC. As protein: CGRLQLAGDYNEQFF.

The chain has TRBV4-2 and TRBJ2-1; 14 positions agree with TRBD2. Trimming removed 0 bases from V and 0 bases from J; junction bases left unmatched: 4. Germline CDR1 is LGHNA and CDR2 is YNFKEQ. The CDR3 is 19 amino acids. The CDR3 sequence: CASSQDSGTSGSSYNEQFF. In nucleotides, the CDR3 is TGTGCCAGCAGCCAAGATTCCGGGACTAGCGGGAGCTCCTACAATGAGCAGTTCTTC.

This clonotype showed up many times. The J gene is TRBJ2-3, the V gene TRBV4-1, with 9 bases identical to TRBD2. The germline gives CDR1 MGHRA, CDR2 YSYEKL. The CDR3 sequence is 17 residues long. The J segment lost 5 bases and the V segment lost 4 bases, leaving 13 bases of the junction unmatched. This CDR3 is CASSPGPASGDQDTQYF. CDR3 DNA: TGCGCCAGCAGCCCCGGGCCGGCTAGCGGGGATCAAGATACGCAGTATTTT.

Details on this clonotype: The junction shows a germline mismatch at one end, possibly a read error. V usage is TRBV6-2 or TRBV6-3 and J usage is TRBJ2-1; 7 bases line up with TRBD2. CDR3 length: 16 amino acids. Germline V gene sequence: CDR1 MNHEY, CDR2 SVGEGT. CDR3 bases: TGTGCCAGCTGTTACTCGGGAGCGGGGCCGGGTAATGAGCAGTTCTTC. Amino acids: CASCYSGAGPGNEQFF.